The rows below give T cell receptor beta chains drawn from one sample of a study of T cell responses to AZD1222 COVID-19 vaccine. The method was immunoSEQ multiplex PCR; TCRdb's version includes in-frame clones alone and lacks a portion of them. The repertoire holds 110,000 to 150,000 clones, with nearly 95% as singletons. The starting material was peripheral blood, obtained on day 0 of AZD1222 vaccination. The receptors come from an adult in good health. The CDR3 runs from the conserved cysteine through the conserved F or W. A D gene is named only where the DNA matches it firmly. Part of the rows lack a size; the others show once, few, many or a class for expanded clones.

D gene,clone size,V gene,J gene,CDR3 protein,CDR3 DNA
NA,NA,TRBV30,TRBJ1-5,CACPPGHPPCNQPQHF,TGTGCCTGTCCACCAGGGCACCCACCCTGCAATCAGCCCCAGCATTTT
TRBD1,NA,TRBV7-8,TRBJ2-7,CASSLRDRDYEQYF,TGTGCCAGCAGCTTACGGGACAGGGACTACGAGCAGTACTTC
NA,NA,TRBV10-3,TRBJ2-7,CAISESGASYEQYF,TGTGCCATCAGTGAGTCAGGGGCCTCCTACGAGCAGTACTTC
TRBD1,NA,TRBV28,TRBJ1-1,CASSRTGGFLNTEAFF,TGTGCCAGCAGCCGCACAGGGGGTTTTTTGAACACTGAAGCTTTCTTT
NA,NA,TRBV12-3/TRBV12-4,TRBJ1-5,CASSLVNQPQHF,TGTGCCAGCAGTTTGGTGAATCAGCCCCAGCATTTT
NA,NA,TRBV30,TRBJ2-7,CAWTRGTYEQYF,TGTGCCTGGACTCGGGGGACCTACGAGCAGTACTTC
NA,NA,TRBV5-4,TRBJ1-1,CASSLLPRAEAFF,TGTGCCAGCAGCTTACTGCCCCGGGCTGAAGCTTTCTTT
NA,NA,TRBV5-4,TRBJ1-6,CASSLLAENSPLHF,TGTGCCAGCAGCTTGTTGGCGGAGAATTCACCCCTCCACTTT
TRBD1,NA,TRBV18,TRBJ1-5,CASRDRNQPQHF,TGTGCCAGCCGGGACAGAAATCAGCCCCAGCATTTT
TRBD2,NA,TRBV7-9,TRBJ2-3,CASSPILAGGTDTQYF,TGTGCCAGCAGCCCTATACTAGCGGGAGGGACAGATACGCAGTATTTT
TRBD2,NA,TRBV19,TRBJ2-7,CASSRGRGSYEQYF,TGTGCCAGTAGTAGAGGGAGGGGTTCCTACGAGCAGTACTTC
NA,NA,TRBV6-5,TRBJ2-5,CASSYRDGQETQYF,TGTGCCAGCAGTTACCGGGACGGCCAAGAGACCCAGTACTTC
TRBD1,NA,TRBV24-1,TRBJ2-2,CATSDPRQGVGELFF,TGTGCCACCAGTGATCCTAGACAGGGTGTAGGGGAGCTGTTTTTT
TRBD1,NA,TRBV19,TRBJ2-7,CASSITGDPYEQYF,TGTGCCAGTAGTATAACAGGGGACCCCTACGAGCAGTACTTC
NA,NA,TRBV28,TRBJ1-2,CASRVRTTDGYTF,TGTGCCAGCAGGGTACGAACGACGGATGGCTACACCTTC
NA,NA,TRBV19,TRBJ2-3,CASSIEGRDTQYF,TGTGCCAGTAGTATTGAGGGAAGAGATACGCAGTATTTT
TRBD1,NA,TRBV19,TRBJ2-7,CASSRGQYYEQYF,TGTGCCAGTAGTAGGGGACAGTACTACGAGCAGTACTTC
NA,NA,TRBV5-4,TRBJ1-2,CASSLRGGGLYGYTF,TGTGCCAGCAGCTTGCGGGGGGGAGGCCTCTATGGCTACACCTTC
NA,NA,TRBV2,TRBJ2-2,CASRGTVNTGELFF,TGTGCCAGCCGAGGGACTGTCAACACCGGGGAGCTGTTTTTT
TRBD2,NA,TRBV29-1,TRBJ2-2,CSASTSGRGGELFF,TGCAGCGCCTCGACTAGCGGGAGAGGCGGGGAGCTGTTTTTT
NA,once,TRBV11-2,TRBJ2-3,CASSFHQGRPTDTQYF,TGTGCCAGCAGCTTCCACCAGGGGAGGCCCACAGATACGCAGTATTTT
NA,NA,TRBV25-1,TRBJ1-2,CASSERYGAYGYTF,TGTGCCAGCAGTGAAAGATATGGGGCCTATGGCTACACCTTC
NA,NA,TRBV5-1,TRBJ2-1,CASSLEVGGYNEQFF,TGCGCCAGCAGCTTGGAAGTGGGAGGTTACAATGAGCAGTTCTTC
NA,NA,TRBV29-1,TRBJ1-5,CSVSTWGEAQHF,TGCAGCGTTTCCACGTGGGGGGAAGCCCAGCATTTT
NA,NA,TRBV6-4,TRBJ2-7,CASQRDVGSYEQYF,TGTGCCAGCCAGAGGGACGTCGGCTCCTACGAGCAGTACTTC
TRBD1,NA,TRBV19,TRBJ1-5,CASSGTGNQPQHF,TGTGCCAGTAGCGGGACAGGCAATCAGCCCCAGCATTTT
NA,NA,TRBV5-1,TRBJ2-1,CASSLGTSEQFF,TGCGCCAGCAGCCTGGGGACGAGTGAGCAGTTCTTC
TRBD1,NA,TRBV11-2,TRBJ1-2,CASSLSFHRGRRGYTF,TGTGCCAGCAGCTTATCGTTTCACAGGGGGCGGCGAGGCTACACCTTC
NA,NA,TRBV18,TRBJ2-1,CASSPGGGPHNEQFF,TGTGCCAGCTCACCGGGAGGAGGCCCCCACAATGAGCAGTTCTTC
TRBD2,NA,TRBV14,TRBJ2-7,CASSQKIGLAGQYEQYF,TGTGCCAGCAGCCAAAAGATAGGACTAGCGGGACAGTACGAGCAGTACTTC
TRBD1,NA,TRBV29-1,TRBJ2-2,CSVTLGQLNTGELFF,TGCAGCGTCACCCTGGGACAGCTGAACACCGGGGAGCTGTTTTTT
TRBD2,NA,TRBV19,TRBJ2-3,CASGLAGGPGSTDTQYF,TGTGCCAGTGGTCTAGCGGGAGGTCCGGGGAGCACAGATACGCAGTATTTT
NA,NA,TRBV28,TRBJ2-2,CASSSLAQFTGELFF,TGTGCCAGCAGTTCGTTAGCGCAATTCACCGGGGAGCTGTTTTTT
NA,NA,TRBV30,TRBJ2-1,CAWSDYNEQFF,TGTGCCTGGAGCGACTACAATGAGCAGTTCTTC
NA,NA,TRBV4-2,TRBJ2-2,CASSQETANTGELFF,TGTGCCAGCAGCCAAGAGACCGCGAACACCGGGGAGCTGTTTTTT
NA,NA,TRBV19,TRBJ1-5,CASSIAEMGQPQHF,TGTGCCAGTAGTATTGCAGAGATGGGTCAGCCCCAGCATTTT
TRBD1,NA,TRBV28,TRBJ2-2,CATRGQGAGTGELFF,TGTGCCACCAGGGGACAGGGGGCGGGCACCGGGGAGCTGTTTTTT
TRBD2,once,TRBV14,TRBJ2-1,CASSQKSGASYNEQFF,TGTGCCAGCAGCCAGAAGAGCGGGGCTAGCTACAATGAGCAGTTCTTC
NA,NA,TRBV5-1,TRBJ2-3,CASSYQGWVLTDTQYF,TGCGCCAGCAGCTACCAGGGGTGGGTTCTCACAGATACGCAGTATTTT
NA,NA,TRBV10-3,TRBJ1-6,CAISESVRGKSYNSPLHF,TGTGCCATCAGTGAGTCTGTCAGGGGCAAGTCCTATAATTCACCCCTCCACTTT